The 5 T cell receptor beta chains below were found in one sample sequenced in a study of breast tumors, draining lymph nodes, adjacent tissues. TCRdb analysed the multiplex PCR reads with MiXCR anew, one entry per CDR3 protein. The sample gives more than 250,000 distinct CDR3 sequences, under 35% of which show up once; around 1.1% is in the top ten. Axillary draining lymph nodes of breast cancer patients supplied the node samples. Sequenced sample: axillary lymph node tissue. Receptor source: a female donor with breast cancer. Some clones in this sample may be carry-over from other donors' samples.

The V gene is TRBV5-4, the J gene TRBJ2-7, with 12 bases aligning to TRBD2. The V gene's germline CDR1 is SGHNT and CDR2 YYREEE (reference sequence). The CDR3 runs to 16 residues. Trimming took 4 bases from V and 0 from J; bases not matched to a gene: 5. In nucleotides, the CDR3 is TGTGCCAGCAGCCAAGGACTAGCGGGGCCCTCCTACGAGCAGTACTTC. Protein product: CASSQGLAGPSYEQYF.

Turning to this clonotype: A much larger clone sits a single nucleotide away, making a read error possible. The rearrangement joins TRBV20-1 to TRBJ2-1; 10 bases agree with TRBD1. Germline V lookup: CDR1 DFQATT, CDR2 SNEGSKA (reference sequence). This CDR3 is built from 16 residues. The CDR3 DNA reads TGCAGTGCTAGCCGGGACAGGGGAATAACCTACGATGAGCAGTTCTTC. It specifies CSASRDRGITYDEQFF.

Turning to this clonotype: One end of the junction fails to match germline, which may point to a read error. The CDR3 DNA reads TGTGCCAGCGGGTGGTTTGGGGAGACCCGGTACTTC. It yields the protein CASGWFGETRYF. The V and J genes are TRBV7-9 and TRBJ2-1; D perhaps matches TRBD2 (5 bases). Germline loops: CDR1 SEHNR, CDR2 FQNEAQ (reference sequence). The CDR3 contains 12 residues.

In this sample, this clonotype turned up many times. As DNA, the CDR3 is TGTGCCAGCAGCTTAGGAAGGGACAGGGCTACGCGGGACCAAGAGACCCAGTACTTC. Amino acids: CASSLGRDRATRDQETQYF. The chain employs TRBV11-2 and TRBJ2-5, with TRBD1 matching over 9 bases. This CDR3 comprises 19 residues. CDR1 SGHAT and CDR2 FQNNGV come from the germline V gene. With 1 base clipped from V and 0 bases from J, the junction kept 12 bases outside the gene matches.

Concerning this clonotype: This may be a read error, as it is one base from a much larger clone. The genes are TRBV12-5 and TRBJ2-7, with 7 bases aligning to TRBD1. The junction had 10 bases not matched to a gene; V was cut back by 5 bases and J by 6 bases. The germline gives CDR1 LGHNT, CDR2 FRNRAP. CDR3 length: 14 residues. The CDR3 here is CASGPRQGVPEQYF. CDR3 nucleotides: TGTGCTAGTGGTCCCCGACAGGGAGTACCCGAGCAGTACTTC.